Each of the 30 T cell receptor beta chains below was sequenced from the same sample in a study of T cell changes during pregnancy in multiple sclerosis. Data came from immunoSEQ multiplex PCR; TCRdb stores just in-frame clones and leaves some out. The profile shows around 95,000 clones, under 95% of them singletons. The sequences come from peripheral blood, collected after pregnancy. The receptors were gathered from a female donor in good health, enrolled as a control in a pregnancy study.

V is TRBV5-4 and J is TRBJ2-2, with D maybe TRBD1 (6 bases). CDR1 and CDR2 from the germline V gene are SGHNT and YYREEE (reference sequence). V lost 4 bases, J lost 6 bases, and 16 bases lay in between. CDR3 length equals 15 residues. Here the CDR3 reads CASSPEDRTAGELFF. CDR3 coding DNA: TGTGCCAGCAGCCCTGAGGATCGGACAGCCGGGGAGCTGTTTTTT. Full variable domain (remainder filled in from reference TRBV5-4 and TRBJ2-2): ETGVTQSPTHLIKTRGQQVTLRCSSQSGHNTVSWYQQALGQGPQFIFQYYREEENGRGNFPPRFSGLQFPNYSSELNVNALELDDSALYLCASSPEDRTAGELFFGEGSRLTVL.

The rearrangement links TRBV18 to TRBJ2-5; D unclear. The CDR3 has 12 residues. With 3 bases removed from V and 1 base from J, the gap between germline ends came to 3 bases. The germline V gene encodes CDR1 KGHSH and CDR2 LQKENI. The CDR3 protein is CASSPRQETQYF. The CDR3 DNA reads TGTGCCAGCTCACCCCGCCAAGAGACCCAGTACTTC.

The chain carries TRBV28 and TRBJ2-1; 11 nucleotides line up with TRBD2. The CDR3 totals 14 residues. Germline CDR1 is MDHEN and CDR2 is SYDVKM. The V and J ends lost 1 base and 10 bases, in that order; junction bases with no gene match: 3. The CDR3 bases are TGTGCCAGCAGTTTATTAGCGGGAGGGGTAGAGCAGTTCTTC. Protein product: CASSLLAGGVEQFF. The full variable domain, its missing parts supplied by reference TRBV28 and TRBJ2-1, is DVKVTQSSRYLVKRTGEKVFLECVQDMDHENMFWYRQDPGLGLRLIYFSYDVKMKEKGDIPEGYSVSREKKERFSLILESASTNQTSMYLCASSLLAGGVEQFFGPGTRLTVL.

This chain connects TRBV5-4 to TRBJ2-2; D might be TRBD1 (6 bases). The V end lost 3 bases, the J end lost 1 base, and 7 bases lay between the germline ends. The CDR3 spans 14 residues. Germline-derived CDR1 and CDR2 are SGHNT and YYREEE (reference sequence). CDR3 region: CASSWTVNTGELFF. The DNA of the CDR3 is TGTGCCAGCAGCTGGACAGTGAACACCGGGGAGCTGTTTTTT.

V usage is TRBV5-6 and J usage is TRBJ2-7; D remains ambiguous. CDR3 length: 15 residues. Trimming removed 3 bases at V and 2 bases at J, with 15 bases between. Germline assignment: CDR1 SGHDT and CDR2 YYEEEE. CDR3 sequence: CASSSKYRRPYEQYF. The CDR3, as DNA: TGTGCCAGCAGCTCTAAGTACCGGAGACCCTACGAGCAGTACTTC.

The chain employs TRBV12-5 and TRBJ2-2, with 12 bases aligning to TRBD2. Germline trimming cut 3 bases from V and 0 bases from J; bases unmatched to any gene: 8. The germline V gene has CDR1 LGHNT and CDR2 FRNRAP. There are 19 residues in the CDR3. DNA for the CDR3: TGTGCTAGTGGTTTAGACCGACTAGCGGGAGCCTCGAACACCGGGGAGCTGTTTTTT. Translation gives CASGLDRLAGASNTGELFF.

The V and J genes are TRBV19 and TRBJ1-1, with D perhaps TRBD1 (6 bases). Trimming pared 5 bases from V and 10 bases from J, leaving 17 bases between. The CDR3 runs 13 residues. Germline CDR1 is LNHDA and CDR2 is SQIVND (reference sequence). The CDR3: CASSPANGDTAFF. The CDR3 DNA follows: TGTGCCAGTAGTCCGGCAAATGGGGACACAGCTTTCTTT. Full variable domain (outside the CDR3, taken from reference TRBV19 and TRBJ1-1): DGGITQSPKYLFRKEGQNVTLSCEQNLNHDAMYWYRQDPGQGLRLIYYSQIVNDFQKGDIAEGYSVSREKKESFPLTVTSAQKNPTAFYLCASSPANGDTAFFGQGTRLTVV.

The chain uses TRBV5-1 and TRBJ1-2, with 8 bases matching TRBD1. The CDR3 covers 14 residues. The germline CDR1 and CDR2 sequences are SGHRS and YFSETQ. After removal of 2 bases from V and 5 bases from J, the junction contained 5 bases not matched to a gene. CDR3 nucleotides: TGCGCCAGCAGCTTAGGACAGGGTAGTTATGGCTACACCTTC. Its translation: CASSLGQGSYGYTF.

The chain carries TRBV27 and TRBJ1-4, with TRBD1 matching over 7 bases. Unmatched junction bases numbered 6, after V lost 8 bases and J lost 3 bases. The CDR3 has 14 residues. Germline V gives CDR1 MNHEY, CDR2 SMNVEV (reference sequence). The CDR3 DNA follows: TGTGCCAGCCGACGACAGGGCCCTAATGAAAAACTGTTTTTT. This gives the protein CASRRQGPNEKLFF.

The chain uses TRBV6-5 and TRBJ2-7, with D maybe TRBD2 (6 bases). The CDR3 spans 11 residues. Germline CDR1 reads MNHEY; CDR2 reads SVGAGI. V was trimmed by 5 bases and J by 7 bases, leaving 9 bases between them. The CDR3 is CASSRDWEQYF. The CDR3 region has the DNA TGTGCCAGCAGTCGGGACTGGGAGCAGTACTTC.

The chain links TRBV6-1 to TRBJ2-6, with D uncertain. Trimming cost V 6 bases and J 1 base, with 4 bases left between them. The germline gives CDR1 MNHNS, CDR2 SASEGT. The CDR3 totals 13 residues. The CDR3 sequence is CASSLSGANVLTF. The CDR3 nucleotides read TGTGCCAGCAGCCTTTCTGGGGCCAACGTCCTGACTTTC.

The V gene is TRBV30, the J gene TRBJ1-6; no definite D call. With 2 bases removed from V and 9 bases from J, the gap between germline ends came to 20 bases. CDR3 size: 16 residues. Germline V CDR1 and CDR2: GTSNPN, SVGIG (reference sequence). The chain's CDR3 is CAWSSYITGLSSPLHF. In nucleotides, the CDR3 is TGTGCCTGGAGTAGTTATATAACCGGTTTAAGTTCACCCCTCCACTTT.

The rearrangement uses TRBV2 and TRBJ1-6, with D possibly being TRBD1 (6 bases). Germline lookup yields CDR1 SNHLY and CDR2 FYNNEI. V shed 2 bases and J shed 5 bases, with 10 bases lying between them. There are 15 residues in the CDR3. The CDR3 DNA reads TGTGCCAGCAGTGAAAGGACAGTCAATAATTCACCCCTCCACTTT. This codes for CASSERTVNNSPLHF.

Comment on this clone: At one end the junction does not follow the germline gene, possibly because of a read error. This chain uses TRBV7-7 with TRBJ1-1, with D hard to call. The CDR3 covers 13 residues. Germline CDR1 is SSHAT and CDR2 is FNYEAQ (reference sequence). Written as DNA, the CDR3 is TGTGCTAGCAGCTTAGGGCAGAACACTGAAGCTTTCTTT. This codes for CASSLGQNTEAFF.

J is TRBJ2-7 and V is TRBV6-6, with 7 bases identical to TRBD1. The CDR3 runs 14 residues. The V gene end was trimmed by 3 bases and the J gene end by 5 bases; junction bases not matched to a gene: 7. Germline V CDR1 and CDR2: MNHNY, SVGAGI (reference sequence). The CDR3 protein is CASSYNRGTDEQYF. CDR3 nucleotide sequence: TGTGCCAGCAGTTATAACAGGGGAACCGACGAGCAGTACTTC.

The chain uses TRBV7-9 and TRBJ2-7, with TRBD2 matching over 9 bases. V gave up 6 bases and J gave up 5 bases; unmatched junction bases: 11. The germline gives CDR1 SEHNR, CDR2 FQNEAQ (reference sequence). The CDR3 is 15 amino acids. The CDR3 region has the DNA TGTGCCAGCAGTTATAGCGGGAGTGGATTCGACGAGCAGTACTTC. Its translation is CASSYSGSGFDEQYF.

This chain joins TRBV5-1 and TRBJ2-2; weak D call: TRBD2 (6 bases). V was cut by 0 bases and J by 4 bases, with 10 bases left in between. Germline CDR1 is SGHRS and CDR2 is YFSETQ. The CDR3 spans 15 residues. CDR3 coding DNA: TGCGCCAGCAGCTTGGCCGGGGGAGTCACCGGGGAGCTGTTTTTT. It codes for CASSLAGGVTGELFF.

The J gene is TRBJ2-3, the V gene TRBV2; 9 positions agree with TRBD2. J was trimmed by 11 bases and V by 5 bases; bases with no gene match: 11. The CDR3 runs 14 residues. Germline V gene lookup returns CDR1 SNHLY and CDR2 FYNNEI. This chain's CDR3 is CASSPGLAMSGQYF. CDR3 nucleotides: TGTGCCAGCAGTCCGGGACTAGCCATGTCAGGGCAGTATTTT.

The gene calls are TRBV7-2 and TRBJ1-3; 7 positions match TRBD1. V lost 4 bases to trimming and J lost 0 bases; unmatched junction nucleotides: 6. Germline V gives CDR1 SGHTA, CDR2 FQGNSA. There are 16 residues in the CDR3. The CDR3 here is CASSSTGTASGNTIYF. CDR3 coding DNA: TGTGCCAGCAGCTCGACCGGGACAGCCTCTGGAAACACCATATATTTT.

This sequence joins TRBV5-6 and TRBJ2-2, with 7 bases identical to TRBD2. Germline lookup yields CDR1 SGHDT and CDR2 YYEEEE. Germline trimming cut 0 bases from V and 2 bases from J; bases unmatched to any gene: 1. The length of the CDR3 is 15 residues. CDR3 amino acids: CASSLAGGNTGELFF. CDR3 nucleotides: TGTGCCAGCAGCTTGGCGGGGGGAAACACCGGGGAGCTGTTTTTT. The full variable domain, completed using reference TRBV5-6 and TRBJ2-2, is DAGVTQSPTHLIKTRGQQVTLRCSPKSGHDTVSWYQQALGQGPQFIFQYYEEEERQRGNFPDRFSGHQFPNYSSELNVNALLLGDSALYLCASSLAGGNTGELFFGEGSRLTVL.

This clone was recorded only once. This chain joins TRBV6-1 and TRBJ2-3, with a weak D call TRBD1 (5 bases). CDR3 length: 14 amino acids. Trimming removed 6 bases from V and 2 bases from J, with 12 bases in between. Per the germline V gene, CDR1 is MNHNS and CDR2 is SASEGT. CDR3 nucleotide sequence: TGTGCCAGCAGAATCTCAGGGAACACAGATACGCAGTATTTT. It yields the protein CASRISGNTDTQYF.

The V call is TRBV7-9, the J call TRBJ2-7; D perhaps matches TRBD1 (6 bases). The germline V and J ends were trimmed by 1 base and 6 bases, with 7 bases remaining between them. Germline CDR1 SEHNR, CDR2 FQNEAQ (reference sequence). This CDR3 spans 12 amino acids. CDR3 DNA sequence: TGTGCCAGCAGCTTAGTGGGGGCCGAGCAGTACTTC. This sequence encodes CASSLVGAEQYF. The variable domain in full, with the rest retrieved from reference TRBV7-9 and TRBJ2-7, is DTGVSQNPRHKITKRGQNVTFRCDPISEHNRLYWYRQTLGQGPEFLTYFQNEAQLEKSRLLSDRFSAERPKGSFSTLEIQRTEQGDSAMYLCASSLVGAEQYFGPGTRLTVT.

Comment on this clone: A junction end diverges from the germline sequence, so it may reflect a read error. The chain uses TRBV13 and TRBJ1-2; D gene unclear. The germline V gene encodes CDR1 PRHDT and CDR2 FYEKMQ (reference sequence). CDR3 length: 15 residues. The chain's CDR3 is CASSLGLLTNDGYTF. DNA for the CDR3: TGTGCCAGCAGCTTAGGTTTGCTAACTAACGATGGCTACACCTTC.

Only one count was recorded for this clone. The rearrangement joins TRBV5-4 to TRBJ2-1; D may be TRBD2 (6 bases). The CDR3 is 14 residues long. V lost 4 bases to trimming and J lost 6 bases, with 14 bases between them. Germline V gene data show CDR1 as SGHNT and CDR2 as YYREEE (reference sequence). The CDR3 region has the DNA TGTGCCAGCAGCCGAGGTAGCGGATTCAATGAGCAGTTCTTC. It encodes CASSRGSGFNEQFF.

This chain uses TRBV2 with TRBJ1-6; D is uncertain. With 0 bases removed from V and 10 bases from J, the gap between germline ends came to 4 bases. This CDR3 has 12 amino acids. Germline V gene data show CDR1 as SNHLY and CDR2 as FYNNEI. The CDR3 region has the DNA TGTGCCAGCAGTGAAGCGGGCTCACCCCTCCACTTT. It translates to CASSEAGSPLHF.

The rearrangement joins TRBV5-1 to TRBJ2-5, with 8 bases that match TRBD2. This CDR3 region has 14 residues. Trimming removed 3 bases from V and 2 bases from J; junction bases left unmatched: 3. Per the germline V gene, CDR1 is SGHRS and CDR2 is YFSETQ. CDR3 nucleotide sequence: TGCGCCAGCAGCTCAAGCGGGGGACAAGAGACCCAGTACTTC. Amino acid sequence: CASSSSGGQETQYF.

V gene TRBV6-1 combines with J gene TRBJ1-6; D possibly corresponds to TRBD1 (5 bases). Germline assignment: CDR1 MNHNS and CDR2 SASEGT. The CDR3 has 19 amino acids. V was cut by 3 bases and J by 10 bases, with 28 bases left in between. CDR3 amino acids: CASSDQKGLQSRARSPLHF. The CDR3 DNA reads TGTGCCAGCAGTGATCAGAAGGGACTCCAATCTAGGGCAAGATCACCCCTCCACTTT.

This clone was observed a handful of times. The V and J genes are TRBV6-1 and TRBJ1-5, with D possibly TRBD1 on 5 matching bases. This CDR3 is built from 14 residues. From germline, CDR1 is MNHNS and CDR2 SASEGT. V was cut by 2 bases and J by 6 bases, with 11 bases left in between. Here the CDR3 DNA reads TGTGCCAGCAGTGAAACAGGCGGGGGTCAGCCCCAGCATTTT. It translates to CASSETGGGQPQHF.

The genes are TRBV7-2 and TRBJ2-7, with 12 bases identical to TRBD2. The trim removed 1 base at V and 7 bases at J, leaving 2 bases unmatched. The CDR3 extends over 14 amino acids. Germline lookup yields CDR1 SGHTA and CDR2 FQGNSA. The CDR3, as DNA: TGTGCCAGCAGCTTAGGACTAGCGGGAGAAGAGCAGTACTTC. It codes for CASSLGLAGEEQYF.

V and J are TRBV7-9 and TRBJ1-1, with 11 bases fitting TRBD1. CDR1 is SEHNR, CDR2 FQNEAQ, per germline (reference sequence). This CDR3 spans 14 amino acids. The J segment lost 3 bases and the V segment lost 3 bases, leaving 0 bases of the junction unmatched. The chain's CDR3 is CASSLDRGHTEAFF. The CDR3 DNA reads as TGTGCCAGCAGCTTGGACAGGGGGCACACTGAAGCTTTCTTT.